The rows below give T cell receptor beta chains drawn from one sample of a study of T cell repertoires and leukemia-associated antigens. TCRdb used MiXCR to reprocess the 5' RACE reads, holding one entry per CDR3 protein. This table has 11,000 to 15,000 distinct CDR3 sequences, roughly 38% appearing once. No antigen has been identified for these receptors. The sample consisted of CD3+ T cells sorted from blood and cultured. These receptors came from a female donor in good health. Each CDR3 is given with its conserved first and last residue. The order of the fields is clone size, V gene, J gene, D gene, CDR3 protein, CDR3 DNA. D genes are given only for firm matches. Clone size is stated in some rows and not others, as once, few, many or a class when expanded.

medium-sized,TRBV5-1,TRBJ2-1,-,CASSLEPGQRGPWFF,TGCGCCAGCAGCTTGGAACCGGGACAGCGGGGTCCCTGGTTCTTC
medium-sized,TRBV29-1,TRBJ1-3,-,CSVVSRSLNESGNTIYF,TGCAGCGTTGTTAGCAGGAGTTTAAATGAGTCTGGAAACACCATATATTTT
-,TRBV11-3,TRBJ1-2,-,CASSRQDYGYTF,TGTGCCAGCAGCAGACAAGACTATGGCTACACCTTC
few,TRBV5-1,TRBJ2-5,-,CASSMNIQETQYF,TGCGCCAGCTCTATGAACATCCAAGAGACCCAGTACTTC
once,TRBV20-1,TRBJ1-2,-,CSARGGTGQNQPQHFDDGYTF,-
many,TRBV3-1,TRBJ2-7,-,CASSQGAKWEKLHEQYF,TGTGCCAGCAGCCAAGGGGCGAAGTGGGAGAAGTTACACGAGCAGTACTTC
-,TRBV12-3/TRBV12-4,TRBJ2-3,-,CARSTGHTTDTQYF,TGTGCCCGCAGTACGGGACATACCACAGATACGCAGTATTTT
-,TRBV4-2,TRBJ2-7,-,CASSQGLWNSYEQYF,TGTGCCAGCAGCCAAGGGTTATGGAACTCCTACGAGCAGTACTTC
-,TRBV12-3/TRBV12-4,TRBJ2-5,TRBD2,CASSLTSGREETQYF,TGTGCCAGCAGTTTGACTAGCGGGAGGGAGGAGACCCAGTACTTC
many,TRBV20-1,TRBJ1-5,-,CSARDHMAGDNQPQHF,TGCAGTGCTAGAGATCATATGGCAGGGGACAATCAGCCCCAGCATTTT
-,TRBV7-9,TRBJ2-7,-,CASSLEGHSSYEQYF,TGTGCCAGCAGCTTAGAGGGGCATTCATCCTACGAGCAGTACTTC
medium-sized,TRBV5-1,TRBJ1-2,TRBD1,CASSEQGARGYTF,TGCGCCAGCAGCGAACAGGGGGCGCGGGGCTACACCTTC
medium-sized,TRBV5-5,TRBJ1-5,TRBD1,CASSTGQGGDQPQHF,TGTGCCAGCAGCACGGGACAGGGGGGGGATCAGCCCCAGCATTTT
-,TRBV12-3/TRBV12-4,TRBJ2-3,-,CASSSGRVSSTDTQYF,TGTGCCAGCAGTTCAGGGCGAGTCTCTAGCACAGATACGCAGTATTTT
medium-sized,TRBV5-1,TRBJ2-1,-,CASSWGEAYNEQFF,TGCGCCAGCAGCTGGGGGGAGGCATACAATGAGCAGTTCTTC
many,TRBV5-1,TRBJ2-2,-,CASSPVATNTGELFF,TGCGCCAGCAGCCCCGTAGCGACGAACACCGGGGAGCTGTTTTTT
many,TRBV19,TRBJ2-7,-,CASSIDRVAYEQYF,TGTGCCAGTAGTATCGACCGGGTAGCCTACGAGCAGTACTTC
-,TRBV29-1,TRBJ2-3,-,CSVNSGGRGNTDTQYF,TGCAGCGTGAATAGTGGGGGTCGGGGCAACACTGATACGCAGTATTTT
-,TRBV5-1,TRBJ2-3,-,CASSIGSTDTQYF,TGCGCCAGCAGCATAGGGAGCACAGATACGCAGTATTTT
few,TRBV12-3/TRBV12-4,TRBJ2-7,TRBD2,CASRIAGTYEQYF,TGTGCCAGCAGGATAGCGGGAACCTACGAGCAGTACTTC
-,TRBV4-3,TRBJ1-1,-,CASSQGQGSYTEAFF,TGCGCCAGCAGCCAAGGGCAGGGCTCGTACACTGAAGCTTTCTTT
medium-sized,TRBV20-1,TRBJ2-1,-,CSARLISTDYNEQFF,TGCAGTGCTAGGCTTATATCCACGGATTACAATGAGCAGTTCTTC
medium-sized,TRBV5-5,TRBJ1-2,-,CASSPETLGYTF,TGTGCCAGCAGCCCGGAAACCTTGGGCTACACCTTC
medium-sized,TRBV12-3/TRBV12-4,TRBJ2-7,-,CASRPQGKAYEQYF,TGTGCCAGCAGACCTCAAGGGAAAGCCTACGAGCAGTACTTC
-,TRBV20-1,TRBJ2-2,-,CSAHPITGTVGELFF,TGCAGTGCTCACCCGATCACAGGGACGGTCGGGGAGCTGTTTTTT
-,TRBV29-1,TRBJ2-1,-,CSVDGSGWGNEQFF,TGCAGCGTTGATGGTTCAGGGTGGGGCAATGAGCAGTTCTTC
-,TRBV15,TRBJ2-2,-,CATSRVGRETTGEPFF,TGTGCCACCAGCAGAGTCGGCAGGGAAACCACTGGGGAGCCGTTTTTT
many,TRBV12-3/TRBV12-4,TRBJ2-1,TRBD1,CASSFSRGTMAVYEQFF,TGTGCCAGCAGTTTTAGCAGGGGGACAATGGCGGTCTATGAGCAGTTCTTC
-,TRBV29-1,TRBJ2-1,TRBD2,CSVCPVQRDYNEQFF,TGCAGCGTTTGTCCGGTTCAGCGGGACTACAATGAGCAGTTCTTC
many,TRBV28,TRBJ2-5,TRBD1,CASSGWDRGAETQYF,TGTGCCAGCAGTGGCTGGGACAGGGGTGCGGAGACCCAGTACTTC
medium-sized,TRBV5-1,TRBJ1-1,-,CASSLPVGGRPAFF,TGCGCCAGCAGCTTACCGGTGGGGGGACGACCTGCTTTCTTT
medium-sized,TRBV7-2,TRBJ2-1,TRBD2,CASSLLLAGYEQFF,TGTGCCAGCAGCTTGCTACTAGCGGGATATGAGCAGTTCTTC
many,TRBV4-3,TRBJ2-3,TRBD1,CASSQRTETGLPDTQYF,TGCGCCAGCAGCCAAAGGACCGAGACAGGGTTACCGGATACGCAGTATTTT
medium-sized,TRBV12-3/TRBV12-4,TRBJ2-1,-,CASSLELGMGLNEQFF,TGTGCCAGCAGTTTAGAATTGGGCATGGGTCTCAATGAGCAGTTCTTC
many,TRBV20-1,TRBJ1-5,-,CSAKRDSATQPQHF,TGCAGTGCTAAGCGGGACTCCGCTACTCAGCCCCAGCATTTT
medium-sized,TRBV7-2,TRBJ2-5,-,CASSFHNQETQYF,TGTGCCAGCAGCTTCCACAACCAAGAGACCCAGTACTTC
-,TRBV7-9,TRBJ1-6,TRBD1,CASSRTRTGGSPLHF,TGTGCCAGCAGCAGGACCAGGACAGGGGGTTCACCCCTCCACTTT
-,TRBV7-2,TRBJ2-6,TRBD2,CASSLPGLAGIANVLTF,TGTGCCAGCAGCTTGCCGGGACTAGCGGGCATAGCCAACGTCCTGACTTTC
-,TRBV10-3,TRBJ2-5,-,CAISAAGETQYF,TGTGCCATCAGTGCTGCAGGTGAGACCCAGTACTTC
once,TRBV5-1,TRBJ2-2,-,CASSFGPGNTGELFF,TGCGCCAGCAGCTTTGGGCCCGGAAACACCGGGGAGCTGTTTTTT
-,TRBV5-1,TRBJ1-2,-,CASSFYICSASPTGRSGYTF,-
-,TRBV29-1,TRBJ2-3,TRBD2,CSVAGLAGSTDTQYF,TGCAGCGTCGCGGGACTAGCGGGTAGCACAGATACGCAGTATTTT
-,TRBV18,TRBJ1-4,-,CASSILRNETLFF,TGTGCCAGCTCAATTCTCCGTAATGAAACACTGTTTTTT
many,TRBV6-5,TRBJ2-2,-,CASKITQGGAGELFF,TGTGCCAGCAAGATTACCCAGGGGGGAGCCGGGGAGCTGTTTTTT
-,TRBV12-3/TRBV12-4,TRBJ2-3,-,CASSTRDTQYF,TGTGCCAGCAGTACAAGAGATACGCAGTATTTT
medium-sized,TRBV5-1,TRBJ2-1,-,CASSSLKSSDEQFF,TGCGCCAGCAGCTCACTCAAGTCGAGCGATGAGCAGTTCTTC
-,TRBV4-1,TRBJ2-2,-,CASSHPGKNTGELFF,TGCGCCAGCAGCCACCCGGGAAAAAACACCGGGGAGCTGTTTTTT
few,TRBV12-3/TRBV12-4,TRBJ2-3,TRBD2,CASSLAGGLVTDTQYF,TGTGCCAGCAGTTTAGCGGGAGGGTTGGTTACAGATACGCAGTATTTT